The 2 T cell receptor beta chains below come from one sample, sequenced in a study of follicular helper T cells after annual influenza vaccination (TCRdb year 2017). Taken with the paper, the label for time point translates to: 2015-2016 season, pre-vaccination. Receptor amplification or capture employed the immunoSEQ multiplex PCR assay. The clones in this table, taken by TCRdb from immuneACCESS, are in-frame only. Not every clone is retained; where verified, under half of the shortfall comes from an unresolved V gene, and the cause of the rest is unknown. Here the sample has more than 8,500 clones; roughly 80% occur a single time. More than 1.5% of the sample rests with the top ten. The sequencing here drew on CXCR5+ CD38- circulating T follicular helper cells from blood, taken on the day of influenza vaccination. The sample's cell subset or site label, decoded: circulating Tfh, non-naive CD4+CXCR5+PD-1+ (ICOS+CD38+ or ICOS-CD38-). These receptors were obtained from an adult who received the influenza vaccine.

This chain links TRBV4-1 with TRBJ2-1; no definite D call. CDR1 MGHRA and CDR2 YSYEKL come from the germline V gene. V lost 0 bases, J lost 1 base, and 13 bases lay in between. The CDR3 is made up of 17 amino acids. CDR3 sequence: CASSQDTILRSYNEQFF. The CDR3 DNA sequence: TGCGCCAGCAGCCAAGACACTATCCTACGATCCTACAATGAGCAGTTCTTC.

This rearrangement joins TRBV5-1 to TRBJ2-3; no definite D call. V was cut by 4 bases and J by 0 bases, with 9 bases left in between. Germline lookup yields CDR1 SGHRS and CDR2 YFSETQ. This CDR3 is built from 14 residues. The CDR3 reads CASSPQPSTDTQYF. Written as DNA, the CDR3 is TGCGCCAGCAGCCCACAGCCTAGCACAGATACGCAGTATTTT.